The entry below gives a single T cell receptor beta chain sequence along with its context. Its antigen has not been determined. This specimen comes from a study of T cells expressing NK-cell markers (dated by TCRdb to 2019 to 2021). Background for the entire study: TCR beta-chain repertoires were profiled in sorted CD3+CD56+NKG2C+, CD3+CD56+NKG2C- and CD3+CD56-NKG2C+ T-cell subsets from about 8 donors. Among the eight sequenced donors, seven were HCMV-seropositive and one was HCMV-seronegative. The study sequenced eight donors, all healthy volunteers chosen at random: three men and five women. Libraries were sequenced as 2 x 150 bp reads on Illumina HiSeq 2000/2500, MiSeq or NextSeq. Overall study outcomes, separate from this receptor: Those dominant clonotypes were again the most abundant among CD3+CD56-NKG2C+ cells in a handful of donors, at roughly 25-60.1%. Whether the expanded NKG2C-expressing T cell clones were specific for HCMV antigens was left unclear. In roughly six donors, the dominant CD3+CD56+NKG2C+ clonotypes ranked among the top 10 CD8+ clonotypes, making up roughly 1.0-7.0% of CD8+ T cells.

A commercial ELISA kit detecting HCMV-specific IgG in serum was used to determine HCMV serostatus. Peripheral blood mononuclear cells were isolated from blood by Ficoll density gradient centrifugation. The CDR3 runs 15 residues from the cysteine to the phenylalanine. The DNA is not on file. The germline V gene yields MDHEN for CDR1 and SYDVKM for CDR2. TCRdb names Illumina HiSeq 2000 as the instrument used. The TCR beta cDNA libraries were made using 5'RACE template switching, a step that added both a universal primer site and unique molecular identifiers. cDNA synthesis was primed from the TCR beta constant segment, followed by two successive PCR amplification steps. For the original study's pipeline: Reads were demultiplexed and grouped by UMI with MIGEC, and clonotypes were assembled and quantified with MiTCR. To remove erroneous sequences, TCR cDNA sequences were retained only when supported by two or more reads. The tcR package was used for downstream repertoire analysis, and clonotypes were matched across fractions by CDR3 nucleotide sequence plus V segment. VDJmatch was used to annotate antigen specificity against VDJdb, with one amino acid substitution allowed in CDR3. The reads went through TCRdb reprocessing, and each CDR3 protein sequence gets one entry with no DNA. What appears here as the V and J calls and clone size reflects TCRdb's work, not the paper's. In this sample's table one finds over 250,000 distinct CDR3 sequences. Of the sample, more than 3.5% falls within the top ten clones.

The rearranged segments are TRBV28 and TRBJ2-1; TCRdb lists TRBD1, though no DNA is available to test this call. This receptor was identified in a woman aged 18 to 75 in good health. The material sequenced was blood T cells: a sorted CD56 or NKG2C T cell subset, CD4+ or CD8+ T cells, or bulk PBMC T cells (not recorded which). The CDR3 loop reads CASSSGQLGVNEQFF.